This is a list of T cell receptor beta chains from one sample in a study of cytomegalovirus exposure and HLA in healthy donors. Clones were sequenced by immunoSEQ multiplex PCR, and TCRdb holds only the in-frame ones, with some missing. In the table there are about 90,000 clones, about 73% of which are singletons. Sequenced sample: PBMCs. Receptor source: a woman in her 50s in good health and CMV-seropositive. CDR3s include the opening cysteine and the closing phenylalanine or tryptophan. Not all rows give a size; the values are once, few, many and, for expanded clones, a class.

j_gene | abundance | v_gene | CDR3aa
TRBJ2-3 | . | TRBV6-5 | CATSDTDTQYF
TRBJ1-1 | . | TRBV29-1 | CSVPRPGTGGTEAFF
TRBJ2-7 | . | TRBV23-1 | CASSPGNDSEQYF
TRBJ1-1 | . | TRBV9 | CASSEDLNRNGAEAFF
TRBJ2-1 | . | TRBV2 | CASSEALQGLLAGYNEQFF
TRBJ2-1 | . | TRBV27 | CASSLAGLYNEQFF
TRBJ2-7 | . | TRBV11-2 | CASETRSTSLKTEQYF
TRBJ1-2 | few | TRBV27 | CASSSLRRDIYYGYTF
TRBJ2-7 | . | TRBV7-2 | CASSISRGGSYEQYF
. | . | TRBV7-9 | CASTALGTATYEQYF
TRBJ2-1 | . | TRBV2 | CASRGTSGRVREQFF
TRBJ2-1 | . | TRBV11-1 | CASSPIRGSSYNEQFF
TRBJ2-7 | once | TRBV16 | CASSQDTSYEQYF
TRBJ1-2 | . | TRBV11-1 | CASSLLRGSTNYGYTF
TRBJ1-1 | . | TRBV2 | CARTGMNTEAFF
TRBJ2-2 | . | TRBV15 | CATSRDWGEAGGSGELFF
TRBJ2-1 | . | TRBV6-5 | CASRIPGAESQFF
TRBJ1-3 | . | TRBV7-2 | CASSISSGSGNTIYF
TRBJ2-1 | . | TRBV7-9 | CSSSSMGGNYNEQFF
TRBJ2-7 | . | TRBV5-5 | CASSFPGDYEQYF
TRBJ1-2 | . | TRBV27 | CASTPQGPRDGYTF
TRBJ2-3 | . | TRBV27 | CASSLISADTQYF
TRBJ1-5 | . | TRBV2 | CASSDRVGRQPQHF
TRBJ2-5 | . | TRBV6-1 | CASSEYPGQGGQETQYF
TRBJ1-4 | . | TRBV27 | CASSPRDRGGEKLFF
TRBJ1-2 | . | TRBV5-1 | CASSLVPEAHDGYTF
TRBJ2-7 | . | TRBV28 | CASSRPSGEAPYEQYF
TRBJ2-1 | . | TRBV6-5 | CASRLTGELYNEQFF
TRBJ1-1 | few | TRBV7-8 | CASSSPTGGNTEAFF
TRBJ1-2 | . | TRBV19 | CASSTSPGGYYGYTF
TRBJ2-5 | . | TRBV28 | CASSLGGGETQYF
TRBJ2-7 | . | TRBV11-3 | CASSLDQGYEQYF
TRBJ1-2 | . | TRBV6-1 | CASSAQGSTGARDGYTF
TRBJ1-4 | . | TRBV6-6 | CASSLGREYEKLFF
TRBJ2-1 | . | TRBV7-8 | CASSPKAVTSVYEQFF
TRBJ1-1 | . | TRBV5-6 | CASSFGRILQGAGAFF
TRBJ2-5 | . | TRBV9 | CASSRNLAGGQETQYF
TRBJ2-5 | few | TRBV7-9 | CASSLGSYQETQYF
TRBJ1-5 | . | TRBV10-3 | CAISPGQIGEPQHF
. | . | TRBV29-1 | CSVDQGYEQYF
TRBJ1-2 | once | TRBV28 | CASRKSQGGHGYTF
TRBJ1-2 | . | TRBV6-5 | CASTRTGSYGYTF
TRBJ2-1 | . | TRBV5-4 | CASSFGGLKTENEQFF
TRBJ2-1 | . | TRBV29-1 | CSVELLVSEQFF
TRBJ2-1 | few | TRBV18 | CASSLLGAGGLSYNEQFF
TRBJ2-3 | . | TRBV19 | CASSLSPGQGTDTQYF
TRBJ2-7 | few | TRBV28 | CASRPTSGRSIEQYF
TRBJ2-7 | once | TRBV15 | CATSSYRGLGEQYF